Following are 20 T cell receptor beta chains from one sample sequenced in a study of blood T cells in healthy people across ages. Next came a second PCR, run for about 7 to 12 cycles, which used a sample-barcoded 5' primer along with a J-beta primer mix. TCRdb recomputed calls from the 5' RACE reads with MiXCR, one row per CDR3 protein. The repertoire holds roughly 1 million distinct CDR3 sequences, with 20% to 25% as singletons. These records were also assigned to another study, of T cells of mothers and their children.

Sequencing was performed on blood. These receptor sequences come from a girl aged 2-9 years in good health.

This clonotype was recorded a few times. This CDR3 reads CSVDGQGRDTQYF. In nucleotides, the CDR3 is TGCAGCGTTGACGGACAGGGAAGAGATACGCAGTATTTT. This sequence joins TRBV29-1 and TRBJ2-3, with 8 bases fitting TRBD1. CDR3 length: 13 residues. Germline loops: CDR1 SQVTM, CDR2 ANQGSEA. V shed 3 bases and J 5 bases; nucleotides not matched to a gene: 4.

The V call is TRBV5-1, the J call TRBJ1-1; D call uncertain. Germline-derived CDR1 and CDR2 are SGHRS and YFSETQ. This CDR3 region has 15 residues. Deletions cut 0 bases from V and 0 bases from J, with 9 bases between. The CDR3 region is CASSLERRMNTEAFF. CDR3 DNA sequence: TGCGCCAGCAGCTTGGAACGCAGGATGAACACTGAAGCTTTCTTT. The full variable domain, in which reference TRBV5-1 and TRBJ1-1 provide the parts outside the CDR3, is KAGVTQTPRYLIKTRGQQVTLSCSPISGHRSVSWYQQTPGQGLQFLFEYFSETQRNKGNFPGRFSGRQFSNSRSEMNVSTLELGDSALYLCASSLERRMNTEAFFGQGTRLTVV.

The V call is TRBV28, the J call TRBJ2-5, with D perhaps given as TRBD1 or TRBD2 (5 bases each). Trimming removed 7 bases from V and 5 bases from J, with 17 bases in between. This CDR3 is built from 14 residues. Germline CDR1 is MDHEN and CDR2 is SYDVKM. The DNA for the CDR3 is TGTGCCAGCAATGGACGGGGCCCCTCGGAGACCCAGTACTTC. Amino acids: CASNGRGPSETQYF.

The sample holds many counts of this clonotype. The chain uses TRBV20-1 and TRBJ2-1; tentatively, D is TRBD2 (6 bases). This CDR3 region has 14 residues. V was clipped by 4 bases and J by 4 bases, with 14 bases between them. Germline V gene lookup returns CDR1 DFQATT and CDR2 SNEGSKA (reference sequence). CDR3 residues: CSAKRELPYNEQFF. The CDR3 DNA follows: TGCAGTGCTAAACGGGAGCTTCCTTACAATGAGCAGTTCTTC.

The V and J genes are TRBV12-3 or TRBV12-4 and TRBJ2-3; no definite D call. This CDR3 comprises 14 residues. The V end lost 6 bases, the J end lost 0 bases, and 10 bases lay between the germline ends. CDR3 residues: CASRPRLSTDTQYF. The CDR3 coding sequence is TGTGCCAGCAGACCCAGACTGAGCACAGATACGCAGTATTTT.

This clonotype showed up just a few times. The chain links TRBV18 to TRBJ2-2, with a tentative D call TRBD2 (5 bases). CDR1 KGHSH and CDR2 LQKENI come from the germline V gene. V lost 3 bases and J 9 bases, leaving 8 bases between the germline ends. CDR3 length: 12 residues. The CDR3 DNA reads as TGTGCCAGCTCACCGGAGGCATGGGAGCTGTTTTTT. Translating it yields CASSPEAWELFF. The variable domain in full, with the rest retrieved from reference TRBV18 and TRBJ2-2, is NAGVMQNPRHLVRRRGQEARLRCSPMKGHSHVYWYRQLPEEGLKFMVYLQKENIIDESGMPKERFSAEFPKEGPSILRIQQVVRGDSAAYFCASSPEAWELFFGEGSRLTVL.

The chain links TRBV29-1 to TRBJ2-5; D tentatively reads TRBD1 or TRBD2 (5 bases each). The J call is in doubt because the DNA end fits TRBJ2-1 better. The CDR3 extends over 12 amino acids. The germline V gene encodes CDR1 SQVTM and CDR2 ANQGSEA. CDR3 residues: CSAQSRGDEQFF. For the CDR3, the DNA is TGCAGCGCACAATCGAGGGGTGATGAGCAGTTCTTC.

The rearrangement uses TRBV4-3 and TRBJ2-1; the match to TRBD2 covers 9 bases. The germline V gene encodes CDR1 LGHNA and CDR2 YSLEER. The CDR3 runs 16 residues. J was trimmed by 2 bases and V by 5 bases; bases with no gene match: 7. The CDR3 sequence: CASSARLAATYNEQFF. CDR3 nucleotides: TGCGCCAGCAGCGCGCGACTAGCGGCAACCTACAATGAGCAGTTCTTC.

The chain has TRBV6-2 or TRBV6-3 and TRBJ2-5, with no clear D. The J call may be mistaken, given a closer DNA end match to TRBJ2-7. CDR3 length equals 18 residues. Germline V gene data show CDR1 as MNHEY and CDR2 as SVGEGT. This CDR3 reads CASSLTSPERVGNYEQYF. Here the CDR3 DNA reads TGTGCCAGCAGCCTTACGTCCCCCGAGAGAGTGGGGAACTACGAGCAGTACTTC.

This clonotype was detected a few times. CDR3 region: CASSVQGITAYEQYF. The CDR3 DNA follows: TGCGCCAGCAGCGTACAGGGAATCACGGCCTACGAGCAGTACTTC. This chain joins TRBV4-1 and TRBJ2-5; D perhaps matches TRBD1 (6 bases). The J call is uncertain, as TRBJ2-7 better fits the DNA end. The CDR3 is made up of 15 amino acids. Germline V lookup: CDR1 MGHRA, CDR2 YSYEKL.

V usage is TRBV20-1 and J usage is TRBJ2-1; TRBD1 might be the D (6 bases). Germline V gene data show CDR1 as DFQATT and CDR2 as SNEGSKA (reference sequence). The V gene lost 4 bases and the J gene lost 0 bases, with 16 bases spanning the gap. The CDR3 runs to 16 residues. The CDR3 DNA sequence: TGCAGTGCTATAGCCCGACAGGCAAGCTCCTACAATGAGCAGTTCTTC. This encodes CSAIARQASSYNEQFF.

This clonotype was counted only a few times. The CDR3 reads CSARGVGQSYEQFF. In DNA form, the CDR3 reads TGCAGTGCTAGAGGGGTGGGCCAGAGCTATGAGCAGTTCTTC. The chain recombines TRBV20-1 with TRBJ2-5; D not certain. The J call may be wrong; the DNA end is better matched by TRBJ2-1. Germline V CDR1 and CDR2: DFQATT, SNEGSKA (reference sequence). The CDR3 extends over 14 amino acids.

This rearrangement joins TRBV10-3 to TRBJ2-7, with 7 bases fitting TRBD2. Germline CDR1 is ENHRY and CDR2 is SYGVKD. The CDR3 is 15 amino acids. The V segment lost 9 bases and the J segment 7 bases; nucleotides outside the gene matches: 18. The CDR3 coding sequence is TGTGCCATTAGTCCTAGCGCGGGGGTGCCACGGGAGCAGTACTTC. The encoded protein is CAISPSAGVPREQYF.

The chain has TRBV29-1 and TRBJ2-1; 9 bases map to TRBD2. The CDR3 is 17 residues long. Germline trimming cut 2 bases from V and 8 bases from J; bases unmatched to any gene: 16. Germline V CDR1 and CDR2: SQVTM, ANQGSEA. DNA for the CDR3: TGCAGCGTTGAACCAGGAACCGAGGAAGTAGCGGGAGATGAGCAGTTCTTC. It specifies CSVEPGTEEVAGDEQFF.

This chain connects TRBV5-1 to TRBJ2-5; no firm D call. From germline, CDR1 is SGHRS and CDR2 YFSETQ. V shed 1 base and J shed 4 bases, with 14 bases lying between them. This CDR3 is built from 15 residues. In DNA, the CDR3 is TGCGCCAGCAGCTTGTTCCCGGCCACAACAGAGACCCAGTACTTC. Translating it yields CASSLFPATTETQYF.

This rearrangement joins TRBV28 to TRBJ1-1; 8 positions match TRBD1. Germline CDR1 reads MDHEN; CDR2 reads SYDVKM. CDR3 size: 14 residues. The V and J ends lost 6 bases and 6 bases, in that order; junction bases with no gene match: 9. CDR3: CASSRGQEWAEAFF. The CDR3 region has the DNA TGTGCCAGCAGCCGGGGACAGGAATGGGCTGAAGCTTTCTTT.

This rearrangement joins TRBV29-1 to TRBJ2-1, with 7 bases identical to TRBD1. This CDR3 has 13 amino acids. J lost 4 bases, V lost 7 bases, and 7 bases had no gene match. CDR1 is SQVTM, CDR2 ANQGSEA, per germline. The CDR3 DNA sequence: TGCAGCGCAGACAGGGACGGTTACAATGAGCAGTTCTTC. Translation: CSADRDGYNEQFF.

The chain carries TRBV29-1 and TRBJ2-5; 8 bases agree with TRBD1. Germline CDR1 and CDR2: SQVTM and ANQGSEA. The length of the CDR3 is 12 residues. Losses at the gene ends were 6 bases for V and 3 bases for J; bases not matched to a gene: 3. The CDR3 DNA reads TGCAGCGTGGGACAGGCGAAAGAGACCCAGTACTTC. This encodes CSVGQAKETQYF.

The chain combines TRBV12-3 or TRBV12-4 with TRBJ2-5; TRBD2 agrees at 7 bases. Near its end, the DNA agrees better with TRBJ2-1, so the J call may be wrong. The CDR3 totals 15 residues. CDR3 region: CASSSSGRYSNEQFF. The CDR3 nucleotides are TGTGCCAGCAGTTCTTCCGGGAGGTATAGTAATGAGCAGTTCTTC.

The chain joins TRBV18 to TRBJ2-1; weak D call: TRBD2 (6 bases). The germline CDR1 and CDR2 sequences are KGHSH and LQKENI. V lost 0 bases and J 4 bases, leaving 13 bases between the germline ends. This CDR3 comprises 16 residues. The DNA for the CDR3 is TGTGCCAGCTCACCACCAGGGGAGGTGGGATACAATGAGCAGTTCTTC. It translates to CASSPPGEVGYNEQFF.